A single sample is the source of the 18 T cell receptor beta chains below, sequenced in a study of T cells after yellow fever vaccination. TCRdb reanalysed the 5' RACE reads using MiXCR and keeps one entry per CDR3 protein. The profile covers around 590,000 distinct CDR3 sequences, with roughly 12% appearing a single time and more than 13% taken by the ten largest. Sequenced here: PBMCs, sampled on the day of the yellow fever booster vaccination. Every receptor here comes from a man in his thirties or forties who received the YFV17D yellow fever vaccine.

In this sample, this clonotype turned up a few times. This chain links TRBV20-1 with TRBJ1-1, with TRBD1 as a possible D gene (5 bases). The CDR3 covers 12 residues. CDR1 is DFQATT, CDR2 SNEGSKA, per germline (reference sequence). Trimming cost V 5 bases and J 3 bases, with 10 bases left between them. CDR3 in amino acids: CSAAQVDTEAFF. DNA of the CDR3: TGCAGTGCTGCACAGGTGGACACTGAAGCTTTCTTT.

CDR3 coding DNA: TGTGCCAGCAGCACCTTCCCGTCCTCGCGGGAGTTGTTTGAGACCCAGTACTTC. It codes for CASSTFPSSRELFETQYF. The chain combines TRBV21-1 with TRBJ2-5; the DNA was not used to check the table's D call, TRBD2. TRBV21-1 is marked as a pseudogene. The CDR3 runs 18 residues.

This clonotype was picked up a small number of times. CDR3: CASSSAHEQYF. The CDR3 DNA reads TGTGCCAGCAGTTCAGCCCACGAGCAGTACTTC. The chain recombines TRBV12-3 or TRBV12-4 with TRBJ2-7; no definite D call. V dropped 4 bases and J dropped 5 bases, with 6 bases sitting between them. The CDR3 totals 11 residues.

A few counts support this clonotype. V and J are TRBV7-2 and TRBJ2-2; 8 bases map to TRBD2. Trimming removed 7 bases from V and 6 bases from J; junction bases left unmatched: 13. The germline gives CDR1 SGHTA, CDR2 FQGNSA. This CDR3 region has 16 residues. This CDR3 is CASTPISGIKAGELFF. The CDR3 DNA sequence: TGTGCCAGCACTCCAATTAGCGGGATTAAGGCCGGGGAGCTGTTTTTT. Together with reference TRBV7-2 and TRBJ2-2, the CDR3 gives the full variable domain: GAGVSQSPSNKVTEKGKDVELRCDPISGHTALYWYRQSLGQGLEFLIYFQGNSAPDKSGLPSDRFSAERTGGSVSTLTIQRTQQEDSAVYLCASTPISGIKAGELFFGEGSRLTVL.

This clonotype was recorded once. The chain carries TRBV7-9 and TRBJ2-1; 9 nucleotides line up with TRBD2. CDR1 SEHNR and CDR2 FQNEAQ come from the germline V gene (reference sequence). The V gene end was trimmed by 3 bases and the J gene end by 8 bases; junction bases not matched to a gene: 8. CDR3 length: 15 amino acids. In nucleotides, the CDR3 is TGTGCCAGCAGCTTTGGAAGGGGCGGGAGGGATGAGCAGTTCTTC. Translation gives CASSFGRGGRDEQFF.

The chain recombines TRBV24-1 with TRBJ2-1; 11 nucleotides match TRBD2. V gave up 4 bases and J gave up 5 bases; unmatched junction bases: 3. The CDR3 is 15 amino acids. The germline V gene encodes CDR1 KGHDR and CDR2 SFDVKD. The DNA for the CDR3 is TGTGCCACCAGTGACCCGGGACTAGCGGACAATGAGCAGTTCTTC. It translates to CATSDPGLADNEQFF.

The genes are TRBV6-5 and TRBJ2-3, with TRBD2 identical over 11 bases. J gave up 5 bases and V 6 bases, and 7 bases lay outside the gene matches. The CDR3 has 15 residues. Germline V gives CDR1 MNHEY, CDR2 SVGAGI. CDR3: CASRLAGGPGDTQYF. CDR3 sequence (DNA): TGTGCCAGCAGATTAGCGGGAGGGCCCGGAGATACGCAGTATTTT.

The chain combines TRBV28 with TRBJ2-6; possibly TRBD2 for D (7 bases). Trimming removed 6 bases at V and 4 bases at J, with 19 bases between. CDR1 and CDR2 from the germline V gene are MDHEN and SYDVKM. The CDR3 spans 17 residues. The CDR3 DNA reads TGTGCCAGCAGAGGTGACCGGGGGGCGTCAGGGGCCAACGTCCTGACTTTC. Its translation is CASRGDRGASGANVLTF.

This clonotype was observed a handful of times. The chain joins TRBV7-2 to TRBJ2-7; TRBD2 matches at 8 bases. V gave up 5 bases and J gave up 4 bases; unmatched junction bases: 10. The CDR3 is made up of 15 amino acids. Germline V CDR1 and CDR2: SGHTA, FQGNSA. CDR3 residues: CASSPTGTSQYEQYF. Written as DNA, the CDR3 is TGTGCCAGCAGCCCTACCGGGACTAGTCAATACGAGCAGTACTTC.

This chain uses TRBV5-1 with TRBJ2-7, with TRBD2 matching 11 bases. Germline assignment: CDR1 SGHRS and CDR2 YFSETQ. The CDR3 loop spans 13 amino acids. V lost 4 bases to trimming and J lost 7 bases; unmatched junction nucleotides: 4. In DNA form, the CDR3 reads TGCGCCAGCAGCCTAGCGGGAGGTCAAGAGCAGTACTTC. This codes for CASSLAGGQEQYF.

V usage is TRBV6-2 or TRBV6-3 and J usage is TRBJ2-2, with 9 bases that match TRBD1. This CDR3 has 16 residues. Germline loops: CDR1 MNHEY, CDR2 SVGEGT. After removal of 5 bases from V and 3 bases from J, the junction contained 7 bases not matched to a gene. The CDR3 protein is CASSKQGAMYTGELFF. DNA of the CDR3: TGTGCCAGCAGTAAACAGGGGGCGATGTACACCGGGGAGCTGTTTTTT.

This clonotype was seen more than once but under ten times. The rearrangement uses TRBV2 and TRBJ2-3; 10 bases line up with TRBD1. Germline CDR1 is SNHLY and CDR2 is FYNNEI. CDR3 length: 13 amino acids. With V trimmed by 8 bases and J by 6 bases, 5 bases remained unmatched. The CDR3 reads CASRDRGWDTQYF. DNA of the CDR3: TGTGCCAGCCGGGACAGGGGTTGGGATACGCAGTATTTT.

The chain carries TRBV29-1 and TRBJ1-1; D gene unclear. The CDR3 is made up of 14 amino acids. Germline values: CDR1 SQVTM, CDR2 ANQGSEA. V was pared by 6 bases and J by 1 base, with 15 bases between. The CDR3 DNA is TGCAGCGTATTCGGGGTATCCGAGAACACTGAAGCTTTCTTT. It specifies CSVFGVSENTEAFF.

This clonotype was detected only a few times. The CDR3 region is CASSLRERTDTQYF. CDR3 DNA sequence: TGTGCCAGCAGCTTGCGGGAGAGGACAGATACGCAGTATTTT. The rearrangement joins TRBV3-1 to TRBJ2-3, with 7 bases fitting TRBD2. The CDR3 totals 14 residues. V dropped 5 bases and J dropped 3; count of bases not matched to a gene: 5. Germline-derived CDR1 and CDR2 are LGHDT and YNNKEL (reference sequence).

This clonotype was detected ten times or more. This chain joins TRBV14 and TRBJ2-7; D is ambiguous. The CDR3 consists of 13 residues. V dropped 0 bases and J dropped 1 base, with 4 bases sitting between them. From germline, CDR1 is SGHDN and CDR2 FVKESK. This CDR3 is CASSQDSSYEQYF. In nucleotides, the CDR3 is TGTGCCAGCAGCCAAGACAGTTCCTACGAGCAGTACTTC.

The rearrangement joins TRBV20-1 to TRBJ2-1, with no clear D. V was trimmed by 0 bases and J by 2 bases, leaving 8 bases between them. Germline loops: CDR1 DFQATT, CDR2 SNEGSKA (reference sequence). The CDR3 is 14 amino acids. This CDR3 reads CSARELQPYNEQFF. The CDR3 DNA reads TGCAGTGCTAGAGAACTTCAACCCTACAATGAGCAGTTCTTC.

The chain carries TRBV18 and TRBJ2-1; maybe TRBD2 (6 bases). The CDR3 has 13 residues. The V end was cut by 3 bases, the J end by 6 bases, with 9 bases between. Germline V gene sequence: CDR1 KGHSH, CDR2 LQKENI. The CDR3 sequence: CASSPQGLNEQFF. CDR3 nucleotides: TGTGCCAGCTCACCCCAGGGACTCAATGAGCAGTTCTTC.

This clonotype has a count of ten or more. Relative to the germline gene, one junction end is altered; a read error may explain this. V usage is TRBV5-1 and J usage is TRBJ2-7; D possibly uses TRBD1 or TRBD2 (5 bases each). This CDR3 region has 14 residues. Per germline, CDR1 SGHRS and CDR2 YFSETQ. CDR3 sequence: CASSSGTGSYEQYF. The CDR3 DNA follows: TGTGCCAGCAGTTCCGGGACGGGCTCCTACGAGCAGTACTTC.